These 16 T cell receptor beta chains came from one sample sequenced in a study of ipilimumab plus nivolumab after autologous stem cell transplantation. Sequenced by immunoSEQ multiplex PCR; TCRdb stores in-frame clones only, minus some. The data show about 40,000 clones, approximately 92% seen once. This specimen was PBMCs, taken in a trial of ipilimumab plus nivolumab as post-transplant consolidation. Source of these receptors: a male donor with multiple myeloma.

This rearrangement joins TRBV28 to TRBJ2-1; D remains unclear. The germline CDR1 and CDR2 sequences are MDHEN and SYDVKM. CDR3 length: 16 residues. Trimming removed 2 bases at V and 2 bases at J, with 13 bases between. Here the CDR3 reads CASSLMVLSTYNEQFF. Written as DNA, the CDR3 is TGTGCCAGCAGTTTAATGGTTCTATCTACCTACAATGAGCAGTTCTTC. Full variable domain (missing parts from reference TRBV28 and TRBJ2-1): DVKVTQSSRYLVKRTGEKVFLECVQDMDHENMFWYRQDPGLGLRLIYFSYDVKMKEKGDIPEGYSVSREKKERFSLILESASTNQTSMYLCASSLMVLSTYNEQFFGPGTRLTVL.

This clone was recorded once. The genes are TRBV9 and TRBJ2-3; 7 bases match TRBD2. Germline V gives CDR1 SGDLS, CDR2 YYNGEE. CDR3 length equals 14 residues. The V and J ends lost 3 bases and 1 base, in that order; junction bases with no gene match: 2. CDR3 sequence (DNA): TGTGCCAGCAGCGCTAGCGGCCGCACAGATACGCAGTATTTT. This gives the protein CASSASGRTDTQYF. Full variable domain (rest looked up from reference TRBV9 and TRBJ2-3): DSGVTQTPKHLITATGQRVTLRCSPRSGDLSVYWYQQSLDQGLQFLIQYYNGEERAKGNILERFSAQQFPDLHSELNLSSLELGDSALYFCASSASGRTDTQYFGPGTRLTVL.

This clone was seen a single time. The J gene is TRBJ2-7, the V gene TRBV5-4; TRBD2 matches at 8 bases. The CDR3 totals 14 residues. Germline CDR1 and CDR2: SGHNT and YYREEE (reference sequence). The junction had 1 base not matched to a gene; V was cut back by 0 bases and J by 2 bases. The CDR3, as DNA: TGTGCCAGCAGCTTGGCGGGAGGGACCTACGAGCAGTACTTC. Translating gives CASSLAGGTYEQYF. The full variable domain, its missing parts supplied by reference TRBV5-4 and TRBJ2-7, is ETGVTQSPTHLIKTRGQQVTLRCSSQSGHNTVSWYQQALGQGPQFIFQYYREEENGRGNFPPRFSGLQFPNYSSELNVNALELDDSALYLCASSLAGGTYEQYFGPGTRLTVT.

This clone is a singleton in its sample. The chain uses TRBV5-1 and TRBJ2-5, with 10 bases that match TRBD2. V was clipped by 3 bases and J by 2 bases; unmatched bases: 4. Germline V gene lookup returns CDR1 SGHRS and CDR2 YFSETQ. The CDR3 is 15 residues long. For the CDR3, the DNA is TGCGCCAGCAGCTCCCTAGCGGGAGTACAAGAGACCCAGTACTTC. Encoded protein: CASSSLAGVQETQYF.

The chain employs TRBV28 and TRBJ2-2; the D is unclear. This CDR3 is 14 amino acids long. Trimming shortened V by 5 bases and J by 1 base, and 8 bases separated the two germline ends. Germline V CDR1 and CDR2: MDHEN, SYDVKM. The CDR3 loop reads CASSPPGNTGELFF. In DNA form, the CDR3 reads TGTGCCAGCAGTCCCCCAGGGAACACCGGGGAGCTGTTTTTT. Based on the CDR3 plus reference TRBV28 and TRBJ2-2, the full variable domain is DVKVTQSSRYLVKRTGEKVFLECVQDMDHENMFWYRQDPGLGLRLIYFSYDVKMKEKGDIPEGYSVSREKKERFSLILESASTNQTSMYLCASSPPGNTGELFFGEGSRLTVL.

The rearrangement links TRBV7-2 to TRBJ2-4; 9 bases are shared with TRBD1. Germline CDR1 and CDR2: SGHTA and FQGNSA. V lost 2 bases, J lost 4 bases, and 12 bases stayed unmatched. The CDR3 loop spans 18 amino acids. This CDR3 is CASSLTGPGTGSKNIQYF. In nucleotides, the CDR3 is TGTGCCAGCAGCTTAACTGGTCCCGGGACAGGGTCAAAAAACATTCAGTACTTC.

This clone was found a few times. This sequence joins TRBV15 and TRBJ2-7, with 9 bases matching TRBD1. Germline loops: CDR1 LNHNV, CDR2 YYDKDF (reference sequence). There are 14 residues in the CDR3. J was trimmed by 5 bases and V by 1 base; bases with no gene match: 3. In DNA, the CDR3 is TGTGCCACCAGCAGAGGGGACAGGGTGCACGAGCAGTACTTC. Its translation: CATSRGDRVHEQYF.

This clone has only a few counts. The V gene is TRBV11-2, the J gene TRBJ2-1; TRBD2 aligns across 7 bases. The germline V gene has CDR1 SGHAT and CDR2 FQNNGV. This CDR3 has 16 amino acids. The junction had 9 bases not matched to a gene; V was cut back by 2 bases and J by 5 bases. The CDR3 nucleotides read TGTGCCAGCAGCTTACGGGGAAGCGGGGCCGACAATGAGCAGTTCTTC. This encodes CASSLRGSGADNEQFF.

There are a few counts of this clone. V gene TRBV9 combines with J gene TRBJ2-1, with TRBD2 matching over 10 bases. Germline assignment: CDR1 SGDLS and CDR2 YYNGEE. The junction had 7 bases not matched to a gene; V was cut back by 4 bases and J by 6 bases. The CDR3 has 15 amino acids. Here the CDR3 DNA reads TGTGCCAGCAGCCCCGCTAGCGGGAGAGGCAATGAGCAGTTCTTC. It encodes CASSPASGRGNEQFF. Filled out from reference TRBV9 and TRBJ2-1, the complete variable domain reads DSGVTQTPKHLITATGQRVTLRCSPRSGDLSVYWYQQSLDQGLQFLIQYYNGEERAKGNILERFSAQQFPDLHSELNLSSLELGDSALYFCASSPASGRGNEQFFGPGTRLTVL.

The chain couples TRBV2 to TRBJ1-3; the match to TRBD1 covers 8 bases. Looked up from germline, CDR1 is SNHLY and CDR2 is FYNNEI. V lost 6 bases and J lost 2; bases outside the gene matches: 0. The CDR3 has 13 amino acids. The CDR3 DNA reads TGTGCCAGCAGGGACAGGGCTGGAAACACCATATATTTT. This codes for CASRDRAGNTIYF.

This clone was seen just once. V and J are TRBV5-1 and TRBJ2-7; D call uncertain. The CDR3 length is 15 residues. CDR1 is SGHRS and CDR2 is YFSETQ in the germline V gene. V lost 2 bases, J lost 6 bases, and 18 bases lay in between. In DNA, the CDR3 is TGCGCCAGCAGCTTTTCAACGCCCCCAACGGGCGAGCAGTACTTC. As protein: CASSFSTPPTGEQYF.

V is TRBV18 and J is TRBJ1-2, with 7 bases matching TRBD1. Per germline, CDR1 KGHSH and CDR2 LQKENI. This CDR3 comprises 13 residues. The junction had 6 bases not matched to a gene; V was cut back by 4 bases and J by 7 bases. The CDR3 coding sequence is TGTGCCAGCTCACGAGAGGGGGCGGTTGGCTACACCTTC. It encodes CASSREGAVGYTF.

The chain uses TRBV2 and TRBJ1-2, with unresolved D. The CDR3 is 14 amino acids. From germline, CDR1 is SNHLY and CDR2 FYNNEI. V lost 0 bases and J 7 bases, leaving 12 bases between the germline ends. CDR3 DNA: TGTGCCAGCAGTGAAGCGTCGGGGAGCTTTGGCTACACCTTC. Its protein is CASSEASGSFGYTF.

The genes are TRBV5-1 and TRBJ1-3, with 7 bases aligning to TRBD1. Germline V lookup: CDR1 SGHRS, CDR2 YFSETQ. The CDR3 extends over 14 amino acids. After removal of 4 bases from V and 4 bases from J, the junction contained 5 bases not matched to a gene. DNA of the CDR3: TGCGCCAGCAGCGTACAGGGGCACGGAAACACCATATATTTT. Translation: CASSVQGHGNTIYF.

The V gene is TRBV28, the J gene TRBJ2-3, with 8 bases identical to TRBD2. Per germline, CDR1 MDHEN and CDR2 SYDVKM. The CDR3 covers 17 residues. The junction had 10 bases not matched to a gene; V was cut back by 5 bases and J by 0 bases. The CDR3 protein is CASSTPFGLASTDTQYF. DNA of the CDR3: TGTGCCAGCAGTACCCCCTTCGGACTAGCTAGCACAGATACGCAGTATTTT.

J is TRBJ2-7 and V is TRBV30; the D gene is possibly TRBD1 (5 bases). Looked up from germline, CDR1 is GTSNPN and CDR2 is SVGIG (reference sequence). V was shortened by 4 bases and J by 5 bases, with 15 bases between the two germline ends. The CDR3 is 13 residues long. The CDR3, as DNA: TGTGCCTGGAAAACAGACAGTTCCCACGAGCAGTACTTC. Translating gives CAWKTDSSHEQYF.